The 32 T cell receptor beta chains listed next were all sequenced from one sample in a study of blood T cells in healthy people across ages. A second PCR of 7 to 11 cycles used a sample-barcoded 5' primer and a J-beta primer mix. MiXCR, applied by TCRdb to the 5' RACE reads, yields one record per CDR3 protein. The sample comprises fewer than 1,000,000 distinct CDR3 sequences, 40% to 50% of which are singletons, and about 21% rests with the top ten. The sample consisted of blood. The source is a man aged 55-75 years in good health.

The chain combines TRBV30 with TRBJ2-5; no clear D. CDR3 length: 13 residues. The germline CDR1 and CDR2 sequences are GTSNPN and SVGIG (reference sequence). V gave up 3 bases and J gave up 2 bases, with 10 bases separating them. CDR3 loop: CAWSSEIQETQYF. Written as DNA, the CDR3 is TGTGCCTGGAGCAGCGAGATACAAGAGACCCAGTACTTC.

In its sample, this clonotype was seen a few times. The chain recombines TRBV7-2 with TRBJ2-7; 8 bases map to TRBD2. Germline V gene lookup returns CDR1 SGHTA and CDR2 FQGNSA. This CDR3 has 14 residues. V lost 5 bases and J lost 6; bases outside the gene matches: 9. The CDR3 DNA reads TGTGCCAGCAGCCGCTTATGGGCGGGGGGCGAGCAGTACTTC. This sequence encodes CASSRLWAGGEQYF.

The J gene is TRBJ2-1, the V gene TRBV27; 8 bases align to TRBD1. The germline V gene encodes CDR1 MNHEY and CDR2 SMNVEV (reference sequence). This CDR3 has 13 residues. J was trimmed by 7 bases and V by 4 bases; bases with no gene match: 3. CDR3 region: CASSSRTGNEQFF. CDR3 in DNA: TGTGCCAGCAGTTCCCGGACAGGGAATGAGCAGTTCTTC.

This clonotype was counted a few times. The rearrangement links TRBV5-1 to TRBJ2-7; 8 positions match TRBD1. The CDR3 extends over 15 amino acids. Germline V gene lookup returns CDR1 SGHRS and CDR2 YFSETQ. J lost 5 bases, V lost 2 bases, and 9 bases had no gene match. Written as DNA, the CDR3 is TGCGCCAGCAGCTTTGGATTAGACAGGGGCCACGAGCAGTACTTC. The encoded protein is CASSFGLDRGHEQYF.

In this sample, this clonotype turned up a few times. V and J are TRBV24-1 and TRBJ2-5, with D tentatively TRBD1 or TRBD2 (6 bases each). Germline V gene data show CDR1 as KGHDR and CDR2 as SFDVKD. Trimming removed 9 bases from V and 5 bases from J, with 15 bases in between. The CDR3 has 13 residues. In nucleotides, the CDR3 is TGTGCCACCTCCTTTGGGGGGCTGGAGACCCAGTACTTC. Its translation is CATSFGGLETQYF.

The chain carries TRBV7-2 and TRBJ2-5; D is possibly TRBD2 (6 bases). The V gene's germline CDR1 is SGHTA and CDR2 FQGNSA. The CDR3 sequence is 14 residues long. V shed 4 bases and J shed 11 bases, with 20 bases lying between them. CDR3 protein: CASSSGRDWNEQYF. The CDR3 DNA reads as TGTGCCAGCAGCTCGGGGCGGGACTGGAATGAGCAGTACTTC.

This chain joins TRBV12-3 or TRBV12-4 and TRBJ2-5; D unclear. This CDR3 has 14 residues. The germline V and J ends were trimmed by 7 bases and 5 bases, with 17 bases remaining between them. CDR3 in DNA: TGTGCCAGCAAAAGAATGGGAAATTTGGAGACCCAGTACTTC. Translated: CASKRMGNLETQYF.

The chain has TRBV7-2 and TRBJ2-7; 7 bases align to TRBD1. With 2 bases clipped from V and 6 bases from J, the junction kept 7 bases outside the gene matches. This CDR3 has 14 residues. Germline values: CDR1 SGHTA, CDR2 FQGNSA. The CDR3 loop is CASSLTGQVSEQYF. The CDR3 nucleotides are TGTGCCAGCAGCTTAACAGGACAGGTGAGCGAGCAGTACTTC.

This clonotype has a single count. This chain uses TRBV3-1 with TRBJ2-2, with D hard to call. Trimming took off 3 bases at V and 0 bases at J, with 8 bases between the two ends. The CDR3 runs to 15 residues. Germline V CDR1 and CDR2: LGHDT, YNNKEL (reference sequence). In DNA form, the CDR3 reads TGTGCCAGCAGCCACGATCCTCCGAACACCGGGGAGCTGTTTTTT. Protein sequence: CASSHDPPNTGELFF.

Note on this clonotype: The junction shows a germline mismatch at one end, possibly a read error. Written as DNA, the CDR3 is TGCAGTGCTGTCTGGGGGGGATCCTACAATGCGCAGTTCTTC. The encoded protein is CSAVWGGSYNAQFF. The J gene is TRBJ2-1, the V gene TRBV20-1, with 7 bases identical to TRBD2. The CDR3 sequence is 14 residues long. Germline CDR1 DFQATT, CDR2 SNEGSKA (reference sequence).

The chain uses TRBV5-4 and TRBJ2-7, with 11 bases matching TRBD2. The J call may not be correct, given that the DNA end is closer to TRBJ2-5. CDR3 size: 15 residues. Germline V lookup: CDR1 SGHNT, CDR2 YYREEE (reference sequence). The CDR3, as DNA: TGTGCCAGCACTGAGAGACTAGCGGGGAGGGAGACCCAGTACTTC. Its translation: CASTERLAGRETQYF.

The rearrangement joins TRBV7-9 to TRBJ2-1, with 14 bases matching TRBD2. The CDR3 sequence is 16 residues long. With V trimmed by 5 bases and J by 9 bases, 9 bases remained unmatched. CDR1 SEHNR and CDR2 FQNEAQ come from the germline V gene (reference sequence). In DNA, the CDR3 is TGTGCCAGCAGCCCATCCGGGACTAGCGGGGGTGGTGAGCAGTTCTTC. Translation: CASSPSGTSGGGEQFF.

The chain employs TRBV7-2 and TRBJ2-3; D ambiguous. The CDR3 is 14 amino acids. V lost 1 base and J lost 6, with 11 bases in between. From germline, CDR1 is SGHTA and CDR2 FQGNSA. The CDR3 nucleotides read TGTGCCAGCAGCTTAGGCACAGTTGGGGATACGCAGTATTTT. Its protein product is CASSLGTVGDTQYF.

V and J are TRBV20-1 and TRBJ2-3; a possible D gene is TRBD2 (6 bases). Per the germline V gene, CDR1 is DFQATT and CDR2 is SNEGSKA (reference sequence). Trimming took off 1 base at V and 8 bases at J, with 19 bases between the two ends. The CDR3 totals 15 residues. CDR3 loop: CSARGPGLVAGTQYF. CDR3 sequence (DNA): TGCAGTGCTAGAGGCCCGGGACTGGTGGCGGGTACGCAGTATTTT.

This clonotype was recorded a few times. The chain combines TRBV5-1 with TRBJ2-7; perhaps D is TRBD1 or TRBD2 (6 bases each). CDR1 SGHRS and CDR2 YFSETQ come from the germline V gene. V gave up 2 bases and J gave up 2 bases, with 17 bases separating them. This CDR3 is 16 amino acids long. The CDR3 DNA follows: TGCGCCAGCAGCTTACCCCCCCCGGGGGCTCCCTACGAGCAGTACTTC. This translates into CASSLPPPGAPYEQYF.

This clonotype was recorded once. The V and J genes are TRBV7-6 and TRBJ2-7; D might be TRBD1 (5 bases). Gene TRBJ2-5 matches the end of the DNA better, so the J call may be wrong. Germline assignment: CDR1 SGHVS and CDR2 FNYEAQ. The CDR3 extends over 14 amino acids. The CDR3 coding sequence is TGTGCCAGCAGCTTAGGGCCAATTACAGGGACCCAGTACTTC. This codes for CASSLGPITGTQYF.

The rearrangement links TRBV7-8 to TRBJ1-2, with D tentatively TRBD1 (5 bases). Trimming cost V 2 bases and J 0 bases, with 10 bases left between them. Looked up from germline, CDR1 is SGHVS and CDR2 is FQNEAQ. The CDR3 is 15 amino acids. CDR3 protein: CASSLRGRANYGYTF. In DNA, the CDR3 is TGTGCCAGCAGCTTAAGAGGCAGGGCTAACTATGGCTACACCTTC.

A word on this clonotype: With a much larger clone just one base away, this may be a read error. J is TRBJ1-5 and V is TRBV7-2, with D unclear. Germline CDR1 SGHTA, CDR2 FQGNSA. This CDR3 has 13 amino acids. The chain's CDR3 is CAGSLAAVQPQHF. Here the CDR3 DNA reads TGTGCCGGCAGCTTAGCGGCGGTTCAGCCCCAGCATTTT.

This sequence joins TRBV6-6 and TRBJ1-1, with 7 bases lining up with TRBD1. In germline, CDR1 is MNHNY, CDR2 SVGAGI (reference sequence). With V trimmed by 7 bases and J by 1 base, 15 bases remained unmatched. This CDR3 region has 17 residues. CDR3 sequence reads: CASNGQAAKERNTEAFF. The CDR3 DNA reads as TGTGCCAGCAACGGACAGGCCGCGAAAGAACGGAACACTGAAGCTTTCTTT.

The chain combines TRBV3-1 with TRBJ2-3; D possibly corresponds to TRBD1 (5 bases). V shed 0 bases and J shed 14 bases, with 18 bases lying between them. Germline lookup yields CDR1 LGHDT and CDR2 YNNKEL (reference sequence). The CDR3 totals 14 residues. The CDR3 here is CASSQDTSLQAGYF. DNA for the CDR3: TGTGCCAGCAGCCAAGATACCTCCTTACAGGCCGGGTATTTT.

This sequence joins TRBV5-4 and TRBJ2-3; 9 nucleotides agree with TRBD2. V trimming: 0 bases; J trimming: 4 bases; junction bases outside the gene matches: 6. The CDR3 is made up of 16 amino acids. Germline values: CDR1 SGHNT, CDR2 YYREEE (reference sequence). The CDR3 sequence: CASSLALGGGADTQYF. The CDR3 DNA follows: TGTGCCAGCAGCTTGGCCCTGGGCGGGGGGGCAGATACGCAGTATTTT.

This clonotype was seen just once. This rearrangement joins TRBV5-1 to TRBJ1-1; perhaps TRBD1 as D (6 bases). Deletions cut 0 bases from V and 0 bases from J, with 12 bases between. The CDR3 length is 16 residues. The germline V gene encodes CDR1 SGHRS and CDR2 YFSETQ. The CDR3 DNA sequence: TGCGCCAGCAGCTTGGGCAGGGGAGTGGTGAACACTGAAGCTTTCTTT. It yields the protein CASSLGRGVVNTEAFF.

CDR3 in DNA: TGTGCCACCAGTGGTCCGGGACAGGGCACAGATACGCAGTATTTT. Its protein is CATSGPGQGTDTQYF. The rearrangement uses TRBV24-1 and TRBJ2-3, with 8 nucleotides matching TRBD1. The CDR3 spans 15 residues. The J segment lost 1 base and the V segment lost 5 bases, leaving 4 bases of the junction unmatched. CDR1 KGHDR and CDR2 SFDVKD come from the germline V gene.

The chain couples TRBV7-2 to TRBJ2-4; the match to TRBD1 covers 9 bases. The CDR3 length is 18 residues. V trimming: 5 bases; J trimming: 3 bases; junction bases outside the gene matches: 14. CDR1 and CDR2 (germline): SGHTA, FQGNSA. This chain's CDR3 is CASSPRTGAGMVKNIQYF. CDR3 sequence (DNA): TGTGCCAGCAGCCCGCGGACAGGGGCCGGGATGGTCAAAAACATTCAGTACTTC.

The sample holds a few counts of this clonotype. The gene calls are TRBV7-9 and TRBJ2-5; 7 bases are shared with TRBD1. Matching the DNA end better, TRBJ2-7 makes the J call doubtful. The CDR3 loop spans 15 amino acids. Germline CDR1 is SEHNR and CDR2 is FQNEAQ (reference sequence). The CDR3 sequence: CASSSTGARVGEQYF. As DNA, the CDR3 is TGTGCCAGCAGCTCAACAGGGGCAAGGGTTGGCGAGCAGTACTTC.

This clonotype has more than one count but fewer than ten. V and J are TRBV27 and TRBJ1-2; no firm D call. CDR3 size: 15 residues. Trimming left V 1 base short and J 2 bases short, with 11 bases between. The germline V gene encodes CDR1 MNHEY and CDR2 SMNVEV (reference sequence). This CDR3 is CASSLLRSENYGYTF. CDR3 nucleotide sequence: TGTGCCAGCAGTTTATTACGTTCGGAGAACTATGGCTACACCTTC.

This clonotype has only a few counts. The V call is TRBV28, the J call TRBJ1-2; weak D call: TRBD1 (6 bases). V lost 6 bases to trimming and J lost 1 base, with 15 bases between them. The CDR3 runs to 15 residues. The germline V gene has CDR1 MDHEN and CDR2 SYDVKM. The CDR3 protein is CASRTGHLNNYGYTF. CDR3 in DNA: TGTGCCAGCAGGACGGGACACCTAAATAACTATGGCTACACCTTC.

This clonotype was observed once. The chain is built from TRBV3-1 and TRBJ2-3, with TRBD2 matching over 7 bases. Germline CDR1 and CDR2: LGHDT and YNNKEL (reference sequence). J was trimmed by 0 bases and V by 0 bases; bases with no gene match: 6. The CDR3 covers 17 residues. The CDR3 DNA reads as TGTGCCAGCAGCCAAGATGCCGGAGCGGGGAGCACAGATACGCAGTATTTT. Encoded protein: CASSQDAGAGSTDTQYF.

This chain connects TRBV7-9 to TRBJ2-3; perhaps TRBD2 as D (6 bases). Germline V gives CDR1 SEHNR, CDR2 FQNEAQ (reference sequence). This CDR3 region has 13 residues. V lost 2 bases, J lost 8 bases, and 11 bases lay in between. CDR3 coding DNA: TGTGCCAGCAGCTTAAGCCACGGGGGTACGCAGTATTTT. It is translated as CASSLSHGGTQYF.

For this clonotype: Mismatch with germline at one junction end may stem from a read error. The chain combines TRBV3-1 with TRBJ1-2; 9 bases are shared with TRBD1. CDR1 LGHDT and CDR2 YNNKEL come from the germline V gene (reference sequence). This CDR3 comprises 17 residues. CDR3 region: CATSRPGQGAANYGYTF. The DNA of the CDR3 is TGTGCCACCAGCCGACCGGGACAGGGTGCAGCTAACTATGGCTACACCTTC. Drawing the rest from reference TRBV3-1 and TRBJ1-2, the complete variable domain is DTAVSQTPKYLVTQMGNDKSIKCEQNLGHDTMYWYKQDSKKFLKIMFSYNNKELIINETVPNRFSPKSPDKAHLNLHINSLELGDSAVYFCATSRPGQGAANYGYTFGSGTRLTVV.

The chain uses TRBV18 and TRBJ2-3; D is undetermined. The germline CDR1 and CDR2 sequences are KGHSH and LQKENI. This CDR3 has 15 amino acids. V was clipped by 0 bases and J by 0 bases, with 7 bases between them. In nucleotides, the CDR3 is TGTGCCAGCTCACCACCGCTAGGTAGCACAGATACGCAGTATTTT. Residues: CASSPPLGSTDTQYF.

This clonotype was detected only a few times. The chain employs TRBV14 and TRBJ2-4; D may be TRBD1 or TRBD2 (6 bases each). The better agreement between TRBJ2-7 and the DNA end casts doubt on the J call. The CDR3 contains 13 residues. The germline V gene encodes CDR1 SGHDN and CDR2 FVKESK. The CDR3 DNA sequence: TGTGCCAGCAGCCAGGGGGGCTTTCGCGAGCAGTACTTC. Translated, it gives CASSQGGFREQYF.